Given below is one TCR beta chain in context. Its specificity is not known. A much larger clonotype is one base distant, so this may be a read error. RNA was extracted from bulk tissue without any cell sorting. This non-tumor lung sample came from over 3 cm beyond the tumor edge. Chemotherapy-naive patients with new lung cancer underwent thoracic surgery in China, August–November 2014. This record belongs to a study of tumor and adjacent non-tumor tissue in lung cancer. Turning to the study itself: The patients, around 9 men and 4 to 6 women, were roughly 30 to 80 with stage I to III disease.

Regarding the study as a whole: TCR diversity was significantly greater in tumor than normal lung tissue. Normal lung showed higher cumulative top 100 clone frequency than tumor.

The library came from three nested PCR rounds adapted from ARM-PCR protocols. MiXCR, run by TCRdb on the multiplex PCR reads, gives a single entry per CDR3 protein. The sample carries 75,000 to 95,000 distinct CDR3 sequences, around 80% recorded once. This CDR3 contains 13 residues. Germline V gives CDR1 LNHNV, CDR2 YYDKDF (reference sequence). The J gene is TRBJ1-1, the V gene TRBV15; tentatively, D is TRBD1 (6 bases). The TCR sequence derives from a woman aged 45-65 years with non-small cell lung cancer. What was sequenced was distant non-tumor lung tissue. The CDR3 coding sequence is TGTGCCACCAGCATTGACAGGAACTCTGAAGCTTTCTTT. Translated: CATSIDRNSEAFF.